A single sample is the source of the 17 T cell receptor beta chains below, sequenced in a study of T cell responses to AZD1222 COVID-19 vaccine. Assay: immunoSEQ multiplex PCR; the TCRdb copy retains only in-frame clones and omits some. This sample has some 130,000 clones, with 93% found just once. The sample here was peripheral blood, taken on day 0 of AZD1222 vaccination. The receptors shown here come from an adult in good health.

The CDR3 bases are TGTGCCAGCAGTCCTAGGACTTTAGCCAAAAACATTCAGTACTTC. Amino acids: CASSPRTLAKNIQYF. The chain joins TRBV28 to TRBJ2-4; TRBD2 might be the D (5 bases). From germline, CDR1 is MDHEN and CDR2 SYDVKM. This CDR3 is built from 15 residues. Trimming left V 5 bases short and J 0 bases short, with 11 bases between.

This clone was observed once. The V gene is TRBV9, the J gene TRBJ2-3; 7 nucleotides line up with TRBD2. The CDR3 spans 15 residues. Unmatched junction bases numbered 5, after V lost 4 bases and J lost 0 bases. Germline assignment: CDR1 SGDLS and CDR2 YYNGEE. In DNA, the CDR3 is TGTGCCAGCAGCTACCGCGGGGGTAGCACAGATACGCAGTATTTT. This translates into CASSYRGGSTDTQYF. Looking up the rest from reference TRBV9 and TRBJ2-3 gives the full variable domain: DSGVTQTPKHLITATGQRVTLRCSPRSGDLSVYWYQQSLDQGLQFLIQYYNGEERAKGNILERFSAQQFPDLHSELNLSSLELGDSALYFCASSYRGGSTDTQYFGPGTRLTVL.

The gene calls are TRBV30 and TRBJ1-2; 7 nucleotides agree with TRBD1. The J segment lost 2 bases and the V segment lost 5 bases, leaving 2 bases of the junction unmatched. The CDR3 length is 12 residues. Germline CDR1 and CDR2: GTSNPN and SVGIG (reference sequence). The CDR3 coding sequence is TGTGCCTGGGGGGGACAGAACTATGGCTACACCTTC. It encodes CAWGGQNYGYTF.

This clone has only one observation. V and J are TRBV7-9 and TRBJ2-7; 8 nucleotides agree with TRBD2. Germline V lookup: CDR1 SEHNR, CDR2 FQNEAQ (reference sequence). CDR3 length equals 15 residues. J was trimmed by 3 bases and V by 2 bases; bases with no gene match: 6. The CDR3 region has the DNA TGTGCCAGCAGCTTACAGAATAGCGGGGTCTACGAGCAGTACTTC. Protein: CASSLQNSGVYEQYF. Full variable domain (remainder filled in from reference TRBV7-9 and TRBJ2-7): DTGVSQNPRHKITKRGQNVTFRCDPISEHNRLYWYRQTLGQGPEFLTYFQNEAQLEKSRLLSDRFSAERPKGSFSTLEIQRTEQGDSAMYLCASSLQNSGVYEQYFGPGTRLTVT.

The chain is built from TRBV10-3 and TRBJ2-3; D gene ambiguous. This CDR3 is 13 amino acids long. Trimming pared 8 bases from V and 3 bases from J, leaving 12 bases between. CDR1 and CDR2 (germline): ENHRY, SYGVKD. The CDR3 reads CAIRHEETDTQYF. The CDR3 DNA reads as TGTGCCATCCGACATGAGGAAACAGATACGCAGTATTTT.

The chain combines TRBV7-9 with TRBJ2-5, with unresolved D. CDR1 and CDR2 from the germline V gene are SEHNR and FQNEAQ (reference sequence). The CDR3 is 12 amino acids. V was cut by 8 bases and J by 2 bases, with 9 bases left in between. CDR3 in amino acids: CASGRAQETQYF. CDR3 in DNA: TGTGCCAGCGGCCGGGCACAAGAGACCCAGTACTTC.

The J gene is TRBJ1-5, the V gene TRBV6-1, with D possibly being TRBD1 (5 bases). CDR1 and CDR2 (germline): MNHNS, SASEGT. Between the trimmed V and J ends, which lost 3 bases and 1 base, there was a span of 10 bases. This CDR3 comprises 15 residues. Here the CDR3 reads CASSERRDSNQPQHF. The CDR3 DNA reads as TGTGCCAGCAGTGAGCGCCGGGACAGCAATCAGCCCCAGCATTTT.

V and J are TRBV6-1 and TRBJ1-5; D may be TRBD1 (5 bases). This CDR3 region has 15 residues. Germline CDR1 and CDR2: MNHNS and SASEGT. V dropped 2 bases and J dropped 2 bases, with 10 bases sitting between them. CDR3 bases: TGTGCCAGCAGTGAATTTCAGGGAGGCAATCAGCCCCAGCATTTT. Amino acids: CASSEFQGGNQPQHF.

V gene TRBV21-1 combines with J gene TRBJ1-1. TRBV21-1 is flagged as a pseudogene. CDR3 length equals 13 residues. The CDR3 protein is CASSNRRLAEAFF. In DNA form, the CDR3 reads TGTGCCAGCAGCAACCGGAGACTGGCTGAAGCTTTCTTT.

The chain recombines TRBV29-1 with TRBJ1-2, with D unresolved. CDR1 is SQVTM, CDR2 ANQGSEA, per germline. This CDR3 region has 14 residues. V lost 6 bases to trimming and J lost 1 base, with 15 bases between them. The CDR3 sequence is CSVLDAGNNYGYTF. The CDR3 DNA sequence: TGCAGCGTCCTAGACGCGGGTAATAACTATGGCTACACCTTC. Supplemented by reference TRBV29-1 and TRBJ1-2, the full variable domain reads SAVISQKPSRDICQRGTSLTIQCQVDSQVTMMFWYRQQPGQSLTLIATANQGSEATYESGFVIDKFPISRPNLTFSTLTVSNMSPEDSSIYLCSVLDAGNNYGYTFGSGTRLTVV.

J is TRBJ1-1 and V is TRBV29-1; D might be TRBD1 (6 bases). The CDR3 is 14 residues long. CDR1 is SQVTM and CDR2 is ANQGSEA in the germline V gene. V lost 1 base, J lost 6 bases, and 15 bases lay in between. CDR3 protein: CSVEVQGRVPEAFF. The CDR3 region has the DNA TGCAGCGTTGAAGTACAGGGTAGGGTTCCTGAAGCTTTCTTT.

The chain employs TRBV2 and TRBJ2-7; the D gene is possibly TRBD1 (6 bases). Trimming removed 1 base from V and 4 bases from J, with 14 bases in between. Germline loops: CDR1 SNHLY, CDR2 FYNNEI. The CDR3 runs to 15 residues. The CDR3 nucleotides read TGTGCCAGCAGTGAAGAGCCAGGGGTCCCATACGAGCAGTACTTC. Translated, it gives CASSEEPGVPYEQYF.

The chain combines TRBV29-1 with TRBJ2-1; maybe TRBD1 (6 bases). This CDR3 has 12 amino acids. Germline V gene lookup returns CDR1 SQVTM and CDR2 ANQGSEA. V was trimmed by 5 bases and J by 4 bases, leaving 9 bases between them. The CDR3 protein is CSVRGGYNEQFF. The CDR3 bases are TGCAGCGTTCGAGGGGGATACAATGAGCAGTTCTTC.

The chain recombines TRBV28 with TRBJ1-3, with D perhaps matching TRBD1 (5 bases). Germline CDR1 and CDR2: MDHEN and SYDVKM. The germline V and J ends were trimmed by 4 bases and 0 bases, with 10 bases remaining between them. The CDR3 extends over 15 amino acids. CDR3 region: CASSSGTGSGNTIYF. The DNA of the CDR3 is TGTGCCAGCAGTTCCGGGACGGGCTCTGGAAACACCATATATTTT.

The chain links TRBV4-1 to TRBJ1-2, with a tentative D call TRBD1 (6 bases). CDR1 and CDR2 from the germline V gene are MGHRA and YSYEKL. Deletions cut 2 bases from V and 4 bases from J, with 8 bases between. This CDR3 spans 13 amino acids. The CDR3 coding sequence is TGCGCCAGCAGCCAAACAGGGAGCTATGGCTACACCTTC. Encoded protein: CASSQTGSYGYTF.

This chain uses TRBV5-5 with TRBJ1-1; D not resolved. Germline V lookup: CDR1 SGHKS, CDR2 YYEKEE (reference sequence). Trimming cost V 6 bases and J 3 bases, with 9 bases left between them. The CDR3 is made up of 12 amino acids. The CDR3 is CASTFQDTEAFF. DNA for the CDR3: TGTGCCAGCACCTTCCAAGACACTGAAGCTTTCTTT.

The chain has TRBV20-1 and TRBJ1-5; 7 bases map to TRBD1. This CDR3 has 18 residues. Trimming at V came to 3 bases and at J to 0 bases, leaving 14 bases not matched to a gene. Germline V gives CDR1 DFQATT, CDR2 SNEGSKA (reference sequence). This chain's CDR3 is CSASELRDSPYSNQPQHF. In DNA form, the CDR3 reads TGCAGTGCTAGTGAACTCCGGGACAGTCCTTATAGCAATCAGCCCCAGCATTTT.